Listed below are T cell receptor beta chains from one sample, sequenced in a study of cytomegalovirus exposure and HLA in healthy donors. The repertoire was sequenced with immunoSEQ multiplex PCR; TCRdb's copy has only in-frame clones and lacks some. Among 100,000 to 150,000 clones listed, 70% to 85% were seen once. Sequencing used PBMCs. These receptors were obtained from a female donor in good health and CMV-seronegative. CDR3s include the opening cysteine and the closing phenylalanine or tryptophan. The order of the fields is CDR3 length, V gene, CDR3 protein.

14 TRBV5-4 CASRDGTVSYEQYF
16 TRBV7-3 CASRYSTGAVGNEQFF
12 TRBV5-1 CASSPRGYGYTF
16 TRBV7-2 CASSTRGGRDTGELFF
13 TRBV7-2 CASSLDRDNGYTF
18 TRBV12-5 CASGLTDDGELNTGELFF
15 TRBV11-2 CASSWEGSLGSEQYF
13 TRBV6-5 CASRRVLNTEAFF
12 TRBV30 CAWLSSTDTQYF
15 TRBV6-4 CASSPLLAGADTQYF
16 TRBV28 CASRKAGGHLNGEQFF
15 TRBV28 CASRLPRQGNQPQHF
14 TRBV2 CASSLQVSTDTQYF
13 TRBV5-6 CASSLVASIEQYF
18 TRBV15 CATCTSEGIGSEYNEQFF
16 TRBV9 CASSPDRSSYNSPLHF
15 TRBV19 CASSIVQGESYEQYF
13 TRBV7-9 CASSIRQGTTQYF
12 TRBV7-9 CASSPQEAEQYF
15 TRBV7-2 CASSQAGTGVYEQYF
14 TRBV4-2 CASSQAGLLNEQFF
13 TRBV5-1 CASSSRQGAGYTF
14 TRBV5-1 CASSLQGPGNTIYF
16 TRBV5-4 CASSVGGAGEGGEQFF
12 TRBV19 CASKSGYNEQFF
13 TRBV6-6 CASSVKDSRQNTF
16 TRBV7-9 CASSPRTGRGANVLTF
14 TRBV19 CASSMERKNEKLFF